This TCR beta chain was captured by sequencing in a study of cytomegalovirus exposure and HLA in healthy donors. Study-level findings and limits: The records held CMV serostatus as the only immune exposure information. Sequencing probably produced one cluster of sequence variants that were highly shared. A later examination showed that TCR association rates differed by HLA locus, with DRB1 most and HLA-C fewest.

Trimming pared 3 bases from V and 3 bases from J, leaving 16 bases between. Germline CDR1 and CDR2: SGDLS and YYNGEE. The CDR3 has 15 amino acids. Comment on this clone: The antigen is unknown.

PCR employed 60 Vbeta and 13 Jbeta primers. The data were produced by immunoSEQ multiplex PCR, yet TCRdb's version contains in-frame clones alone and is incomplete. This repertoire includes 20,000 to 25,000 clones. The sequence derives from a man between 60 and 75 years old in good health and CMV-seropositive. The chain carries TRBV9 and TRBJ2-7; D perhaps matches TRBD1 (5 bases). Sequenced input: PBMCs. The DNA for the CDR3 is TGTGCCAGCAGCGCCTCTCAGGGTTTAGGCTACGAGCAGTACTTC. This sequence encodes CASSASQGLGYEQYF.